Here is one TCR beta chain with its context. These data come from a study of blood T cell repertoires in COVID-19. Original data processing: How many nucleated cells were present was estimated from reference gene primer amplification. Clones were read by immunoSEQ multiplex PCR, and TCRdb kept only the in-frame ones, dropping some. The V and J calls and clone size were taken over from that table, and D and trimming were inferred from the DNA. The top ten clones hold 6.5% to 9% of a sample with about 54,000 clones, about nine tenths of them seen once. This CDR3 is 16 amino acids long. From germline, CDR1 is SGHNT and CDR2 YYREEE (reference sequence). The trim removed 4 bases at V and 1 base at J, leaving 8 bases unmatched.

V is TRBV5-4 and J is TRBJ2-1; TRBD2 aligns across 7 bases. This TCR came from a woman aged 40-49 years with active COVID-19. The specimen sequenced was peripheral blood. CDR3 nucleotide sequence: TGTGCCAGCAGCCCCCCAGCGGGGATGTCCTACAATGAGCAGTTCTTC. Encoded protein: CASSPPAGMSYNEQFF.